The sequence of this T cell receptor beta chain was determined in a study of cytomegalovirus exposure and HLA in healthy donors. Germline V gene sequence: CDR1 MDHEN, CDR2 SYDVKM. This CDR3 contains 13 residues. Between the trimmed V and J ends, which lost 8 bases and 1 base, there was a span of 9 bases. Vbeta (60) and Jbeta (13) primers were used in the PCR. The repertoire was sequenced with immunoSEQ multiplex PCR; TCRdb's copy has only in-frame clones and lacks some. This table has about 140,000 clones, 65% to 85% appearing once. Sample: PBMCs. This chain uses TRBV28 with TRBJ1-5; D gene uncertain. The sequence derives from a man aged 45-65 years in good health and CMV-seronegative. This CDR3 reads CASGGGSNQPQHF. CDR3 in DNA: TGTGCCAGCGGCGGAGGCAGCAATCAGCCCCAGCATTTT.